This record looks at one TCR beta chain sequence and its context. Its antigen is still unknown. Compared with germline, one end of the junction differs, possibly owing to a read error. This entry belongs to a study of CD8+CD57+ T cells in acquired aplastic anemia. For the study at large: On average, sorted CD4+ and CD8+ cells gave 3 to 3.5 ug of DNA.

Study-level findings and limits: CD8+ Simpson's diversity in patients was not significantly different from that in controls.

By flow cytometry, patients selected for sequencing had shown an expansion of CD8+CD57+ cells. As a group, the patients uniformly had severe acquired aplastic anemia. Patients had received no therapy at the time of blood sampling. Germline-derived CDR1 and CDR2 are LNHNV and YYDKDF (reference sequence). This CDR3 is built from 13 residues. Profiling of TCR beta VDJ combinations and CDR3 sequences used genomic DNA as template. A single record per CDR3 protein comes from TCRdb applying MiXCR to the reads. The sample consists of 250,000 to 300,000 distinct CDR3 sequences, about three fifths of them appearing once.

This sequence was found in a human donor with aplastic anemia. The source material was sorted CD4+, CD8+, or CD8+CD57+ T cells (not recorded which) from PBMCs. V is TRBV15 and J is TRBJ2-5; 9 nucleotides match TRBD1. The CDR3 bases are TGTGCCACCGGACAGGGGCCTAGGGAGACCCAGCACTTC. Encoded protein: CATGQGPRETQHF.